The present T cell receptor beta chain was sequenced within a study of CD8 T cells in Susac syndrome (dated 2019 in TCRdb). Background for the entire study: The study used repertoire sequencing to test whether antigen drove CD8+ T cell activation and differentiation in Susac syndrome. The study compared CD8+ T cell repertoire clonality among about a dozen healthy donors, about 14 Susac syndrome patients and about 16 multiple sclerosis patients. On the study overall, not on this receptor specifically: The study acknowledged that relatively few individuals were included in the TCR sequencing and HLA analysis.

RNA was extracted with the RNeasy kit and roughly 0.45 to 1 ug was reverse transcribed using random hexamers. The immunoSEQ multiplex PCR assay, covering 54 Vbeta and 13 Jbeta segments, was used to amplify TCR beta CDR3 regions. To correct PCR amplification bias, a synthetic template baseline was used for both primer optimization and computational correction. In the paper's pipeline: Reads were annotated to V, D and J genes per IMGT and analyzed with immunoSEQ Analyzer, keeping only productive sequences. Clonality was calculated as one minus the Shannon entropy normalized by log2 of the number of productive unique sequences. Public and private clones were assessed among the 100 most prevalent clones of each patient and control. Susac-specific clones were defined as absent from healthy and MS cohorts, about 1,100 published viral clones and other ImmuneACCESS disease sequences. TCRdb redid the processing of the public reads, applying fastp at Q25 and MiXCR, and retained in-frame beta chains. Merged by CDR3 protein, the rows form single entries marked with the most common genes and DNA. TCRdb assigned the V and J calls; the authors' analysis was not used. The table for this sample lists about 90,000 distinct CDR3 sequences; about 93% of them were counted only once. 0.25% to 0.4% of the sample belongs to the ten largest clones.

High-throughput TCR beta sequencing profiled peripheral blood CD8+ and CD4+ T cells from healthy donors, Susac syndrome patients and multiple sclerosis patients. Healthy donors were included as age- and sex-matched controls. Bulk CD8+ and CD4+ T cells were purified by magnetic negative isolation, whereas CD8+ TEMRA cells were enriched by FACS. Blood was drawn into EDTA tubes, processed within 24 hours, and PBMCs were isolated by density gradient centrifugation. PBMCs intended for TCR sequencing were frozen in liquid nitrogen and were later thawed in a 37 degrees C water bath. A purity of at least 90% was achieved for sorted or isolated CD4+, CD8+ and CD8+ TEMRA cells. For CDR1 and CDR2, the germline V gene lists MNHEY and SVGAGI. V drops 5 bases and J drops 6 bases, leaving 16 bases in between. The CDR3 contains 14 residues, cysteine and phenylalanine counted. The read is trimmed to its CDR3 DNA, 42 bases read in frame from base 1.

Concerning this clonotype itself: Its cognate antigen has yet to be identified. The input lacks base qualities; no much larger clone sits a single base away.

The sequence came from a human donor in good health. Material for sequencing was CD8+ T cells from PBMCs. Rearrangement joined TRBV6-5 to TRBJ1-2, and TRBD1 may be the D gene, going by 6 matching bases. The DNA sequence is as follows: TGTGCCAGCAGTCCCTTCGGACAGATAGATGGCTACACCTTC. This sequence encodes CASSPFGQIDGYTF.